This T cell receptor (beta chain) is drawn from a study of regulatory dendritic cells for organ transplantation. General study findings and limits: The most alloreactive TCR clonotypes were found in resting memory CD8+ cells.

Points on this clone: Its target is unknown.

Profiled with immunoSEQ multiplex PCR; TCRdb holds only in-frame clones, not every one. The sample carries 12,000 or so clones, 60% to 80% recorded once. Germline assignment: CDR1 SEHNR and CDR2 FQNEAQ (reference sequence). The CDR3 extends over 15 amino acids. Trimming cost V 5 bases and J 2 bases; bases outside gene matches: 5. CFSE-labeled sorted T cells met regulatory or mature dendritic cells for approximately 5 days. Memory T cells were CD45RO+, naive were CD45RA+, sorted by FACS. The origin of this receptor is a human donor in good health. Sequencing was performed on naive CD4+ T cells from blood cultured with regulatory dendritic cells. Indicated subset: CD45RA+ naive T cells. The rearrangement joins TRBV7-9 to TRBJ2-3; 9 nucleotides agree with TRBD2. This CDR3 is CASSASGGTTDTQYF. The CDR3 nucleotides are TGTGCCAGCAGCGCAAGCGGGGGGACCACAGATACGCAGTATTTT.